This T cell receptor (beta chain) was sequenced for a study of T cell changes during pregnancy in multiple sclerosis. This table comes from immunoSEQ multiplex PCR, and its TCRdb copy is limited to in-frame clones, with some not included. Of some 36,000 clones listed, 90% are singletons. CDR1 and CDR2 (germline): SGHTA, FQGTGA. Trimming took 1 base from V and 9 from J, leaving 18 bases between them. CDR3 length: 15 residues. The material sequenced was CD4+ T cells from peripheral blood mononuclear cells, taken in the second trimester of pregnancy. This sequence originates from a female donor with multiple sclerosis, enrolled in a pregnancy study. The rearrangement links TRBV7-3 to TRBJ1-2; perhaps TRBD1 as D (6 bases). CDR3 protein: CASSLNGVGAVSYTF. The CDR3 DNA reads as TGTGCCAGCAGCTTAAATGGAGTGGGGGCTGTCAGCTACACCTTC.